The rows below give T cell receptor beta chains drawn from one sample of a study of CD8+ T cells in alopecia areata. TCRdb's copy holds only in-frame clones and misses some; the assay was immunoSEQ multiplex PCR. This table holds 150,000 to 200,000 clones, 64% found once. The sequencing used CD4+ T cells sorted from blood, collected between weeks 49 and 50, from a patient treated with tofacitinib. The receptor set was obtained from a human donor with alopecia areata. Both conserved end residues are part of each CDR3. The D gene is left open where the match is weak. Clone size is not always given. Where it is, it says once, few, many or a class for expanded clones.

CDR3 DNA | CDR3 protein | J gene | V gene | D gene | clone size
TGCAGTGCTAATGGTCACAATGAGCAGTTCTTC | CSANGHNEQFF | TRBJ2-1 | TRBV20-1 | - | -
TGTGCCAGCAGTGAAGGAGACAGAGAAACTAATGAAAAACTGTTTTTT | CASSEGDRETNEKLFF | TRBJ1-4 | TRBV6-1 | - | -
TGTGCCTGGACTCCCCAGGATGGGGCTGGCTACACCTTC | CAWTPQDGAGYTF | TRBJ1-2 | TRBV30 | - | few
TGTGCCAGCAGTCTATGGGAGGGGACAGATACGCAGTATTTT | CASSLWEGTDTQYF | TRBJ2-3 | TRBV6-1 | TRBD2 | -
TGTGCCACCTCACAAGAGACCCAGTACTTC | CATSQETQYF | TRBJ2-5 | TRBV19 | - | -
TGTGCCAGCAGCTTAGGGGGGGACACTGAAGCTTTCTTT | CASSLGGDTEAFF | TRBJ1-1 | TRBV11-2 | - | -
TGCAGCGTTGAAGCACAGGGTTTCTCTAACTATGGCTACACCTTC | CSVEAQGFSNYGYTF | TRBJ1-2 | TRBV29-1 | - | -
TGTGCCTGGATGGGGACAGGGGGCACCTATAATTCACCCCTCCACTTT | CAWMGTGGTYNSPLHF | TRBJ1-6 | TRBV30 | TRBD1 | -
TGTGCCAGCAGTTACTCGGGACCCGGGACCCAGTACTTC | CASSYSGPGTQYF | TRBJ2-5 | TRBV6-5 | - | -
TGTGCCAGCAGCCCCGATGGGGGGACCCCGGATACGCAGTATTTT | CASSPDGGTPDTQYF | TRBJ2-3 | TRBV7-8 | - | -
TGTGCCAGCAGCTTATCTGGACAGAACACCGGGGAGCTGTTTTTT | CASSLSGQNTGELFF | TRBJ2-2 | TRBV7-2 | - | once
TGTGCCTGGAGCTCTCAGGGGACCCAGTACTTC | CAWSSQGTQYF | TRBJ2-5 | TRBV30 | - | -
TGTGCCAGCGGTCGGGAGACCCAGTACTTC | CASGRETQYF | TRBJ2-5 | TRBV7-2 | - | few
TGCAGCACCACGGGACAGCACTATGGCTACACCTTC | CSTTGQHYGYTF | TRBJ1-2 | TRBV29-1 | TRBD1 | -
TGCGCCAGCAGCCAAGATCACAGGCAGTTCCAAGAGACCCAGTACTTC | CASSQDHRQFQETQYF | TRBJ2-5 | TRBV4-3 | - | once
TGTGCCAGCAGCCGGGACTTAACCTACAATGAGCAGTTCTTC | CASSRDLTYNEQFF | TRBJ2-1 | TRBV11-1 | - | -
TGTGCCAGCAGCTCCGTGGGAGCTCAGCCCCAGCATTTT | CASSSVGAQPQHF | TRBJ1-5 | TRBV5-6 | - | few
TGTGCCACTTTCTTAAGGGGCCGGGATCAGCCCCAGCATTTT | CATFLRGRDQPQHF | TRBJ1-5 | TRBV15 | - | -
TGTGCCAGCAGCCAAGGGACGGTGGGACAGCCCCAGCATTTT | CASSQGTVGQPQHF | TRBJ1-5 | TRBV5-6 | - | -
TGCGCCAGCAGCCAAGATTTAGCGGGGGTCACAGATACGCAGTATTTT | CASSQDLAGVTDTQYF | TRBJ2-3 | TRBV4-3 | TRBD2 | -
TGCAGCGGTGGGACAGTAAACACTGAAGCTTTCTTT | CSGGTVNTEAFF | TRBJ1-1 | TRBV29-1 | TRBD1 | -
TGCGCCAGCAGCCATCAGGATACTGAAGCTTTCTTT | CASSHQDTEAFF | TRBJ1-1 | TRBV4-3 | - | -
TGTGCCACCAGCAGAGTTGGGGGACTAGCGTCCTACAATGAGCAGTTCTTC | CATSRVGGLASYNEQFF | TRBJ2-1 | TRBV15 | TRBD2 | few
TGTGCCATCAGTGAGTGGTACGCATCTCCGGGGGACGACTTCCAAGAGACCCAGTACTTC | CAISEWYASPGDDFQETQYF | TRBJ2-5 | TRBV10-3 | - | -
TGTGCCAGCGGGGCGACAGGGGGCCAGTACTTC | CASGATGGQYF | TRBJ2-7 | TRBV5-6 | TRBD1 | -
TGCAGCTACGGGACACCCGAAAATGAGCAGTTCTTC | CSYGTPENEQFF | TRBJ2-1 | TRBV29-1 | - | -
TGTGCCAGCAGCTCCAGGGGGGAAATCCCCTATGGCTACACCTTC | CASSSRGEIPYGYTF | TRBJ1-2 | TRBV27 | TRBD1 | -
TGTGCCAGCAGCTTACTACGGACAGGGAGGAACACTGAAGCTTTCTTT | CASSLLRTGRNTEAFF | TRBJ1-1 | TRBV13 | TRBD1 | -
TGTGCCAGCAGCTTGGGACAGGGCGTTTGGCCCCAGCATTTT | CASSLGQGVWPQHF | TRBJ1-5 | TRBV5-6 | TRBD1 | -
TGTGCCACCAGCAGAGGACAGGGTTCACCCCTCCACTTT | CATSRGQGSPLHF | TRBJ1-6 | TRBV15 | TRBD1 | -
TGTGCCAGCTCACCATCGGGTCCCTACGAGCAGTACTTC | CASSPSGPYEQYF | TRBJ2-7 | TRBV18 | - | -
TGTGCCAGCAGCTTTTTAGGGGCAAGTGTATTGGGGACGCAGTATTTT | CASSFLGASVLGTQYF | TRBJ2-3 | TRBV5-6 | - | -
TGCAGCGTTGCCGAGCTGGTCGGAGTGGGCGACCAGTACTTC | CSVAELVGVGDQYF | TRBJ2-5 | TRBV29-1 | - | -
TGTGCCAGCGGCAGGGAGCACCACGAGCAGTACTTC | CASGREHHEQYF | TRBJ2-7 | TRBV9 | - | -
TGTGCCAGCAGCTTAGGCGATCTAGCGGGGTCCCATGAGCAGTTCTTC | CASSLGDLAGSHEQFF | TRBJ2-1 | TRBV7-2 | TRBD2 | -
TGTGCCTGCGGGACAGGGTTTTTGGGGGATACGCAGTATTTT | CACGTGFLGDTQYF | TRBJ2-3 | TRBV30 | TRBD1 | -
TGTGCCAACAAGGGACAGATGAACACTGAAGCTTTCTTT | CANKGQMNTEAFF | TRBJ1-1 | TRBV19 | TRBD1 | -
TGTGCCACCAGCCAGGGAGCAAGGGATTCACCCCTCCACTTT | CATSQGARDSPLHF | TRBJ1-6 | TRBV15 | - | -
TGTGCCATCAGATGGACGGAGAACACTGAAGCTTTCTTT | CAIRWTENTEAFF | TRBJ1-1 | TRBV10-3 | - | -
TGTGCCAGCAGCGTCAATGTGGACAGGGCGAATGAGCAGTTCTTC | CASSVNVDRANEQFF | TRBJ2-1 | TRBV11-2 | TRBD1 | -
TGTGCCAGCAGCCCCGACAGATACGAGCAGTACTTC | CASSPDRYEQYF | TRBJ2-7 | TRBV27 | - | -